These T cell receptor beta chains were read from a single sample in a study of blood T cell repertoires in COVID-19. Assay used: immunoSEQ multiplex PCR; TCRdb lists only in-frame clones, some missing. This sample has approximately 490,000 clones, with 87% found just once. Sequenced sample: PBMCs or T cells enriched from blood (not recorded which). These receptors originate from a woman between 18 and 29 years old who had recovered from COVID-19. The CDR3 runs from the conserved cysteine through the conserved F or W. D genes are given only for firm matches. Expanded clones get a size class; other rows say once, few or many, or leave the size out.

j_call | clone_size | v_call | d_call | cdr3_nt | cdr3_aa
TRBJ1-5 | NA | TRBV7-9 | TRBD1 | TGTGCCAGCAGCACCACCGGGACAGTGGGGAGACCCCAGCATTTT | CASSTTGTVGRPQHF
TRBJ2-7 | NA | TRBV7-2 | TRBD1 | TGTGCCAGCAGCCTGTCTGACAGGGGGGGAGAGCAGTACTTC | CASSLSDRGGEQYF
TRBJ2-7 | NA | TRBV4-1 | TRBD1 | TGCGCCAGCAGCCAAGACGACAGGGAAACCTACGAGCAGTACTTC | CASSQDDRETYEQYF
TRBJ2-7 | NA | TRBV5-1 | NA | TGCGCCAGCAGCTTGGAAGCAGGGTTCTACGAGCAGTACTTC | CASSLEAGFYEQYF
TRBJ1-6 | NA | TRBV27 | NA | TGTGCCAGCAGTAGCACGGGGTATTATAATTCACCCCTCCACTTT | CASSSTGYYNSPLHF
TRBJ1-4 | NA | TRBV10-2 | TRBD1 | TGCGCCAGCAGAACGACAGGGGGAGATGAAAAACTGTTTTTT | CASRTTGGDEKLFF
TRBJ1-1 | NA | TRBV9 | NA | TGTGCCAGCAGCGTAGACGGGGGGCATTCGGCTGAAGCTTTCTTT | CASSVDGGHSAEAFF
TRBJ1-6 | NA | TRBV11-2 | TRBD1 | TGTGCCAGCAGCTTCCCATTTCCGACAGGGCTTAATTCACCCCTCCACTTT | CASSFPFPTGLNSPLHF
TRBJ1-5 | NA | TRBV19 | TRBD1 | TGTGCCAGTAGTATAGGTATGGGACAGAGCAATCAGCCCCAGCATTTT | CASSIGMGQSNQPQHF
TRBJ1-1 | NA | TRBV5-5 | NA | TGTGCCAGCAGCTGGGAGTGGAATGAGAACACTGAAGCTTTCTTT | CASSWEWNENTEAFF
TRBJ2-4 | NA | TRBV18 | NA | TGTGCCAGCTCACCAAGTGCGGGCGCCAAAAACATTCAGTACTTC | CASSPSAGAKNIQYF
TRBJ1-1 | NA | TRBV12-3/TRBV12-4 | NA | TGTGCCAGCAGTTTAACTTCGGTATATGAGGCTTTCTTT | CASSLTSVYEAFF
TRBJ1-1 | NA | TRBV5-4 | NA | TGTGCCAGCAGCTTGGATGGGCAGCGGGCTGAAGCTTTCTTT | CASSLDGQRAEAFF
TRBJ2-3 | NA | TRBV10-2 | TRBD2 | TGCGCCAGCAGTGAAGAGAAGGGAGGGACTAGCTTTCCAGATACGCAGTATTTT | CASSEEKGGTSFPDTQYF
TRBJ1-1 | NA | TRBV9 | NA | TGTGCCAGCAGCGTAGTTCCCGGAGATCGGACTGAAGCTTTCTTT | CASSVVPGDRTEAFF
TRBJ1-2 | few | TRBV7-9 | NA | TGTGCCAGCAGCCCGGGACTGACTTATGGCTACACCTTC | CASSPGLTYGYTF
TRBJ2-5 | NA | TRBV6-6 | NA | TGTGCCAGCAGTACGGGAGAGACCCAGTACTTC | CASSTGETQYF
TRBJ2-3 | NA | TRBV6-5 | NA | TGTGCCAGCAGTTACTCGAGCGTAGCGCCCCGTACGCAGTATTTT | CASSYSSVAPRTQYF
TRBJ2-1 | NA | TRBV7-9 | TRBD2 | TGTGCCAGCAGCCACGGGACTAGCGGGGGATATGAGCAGTTCTTC | CASSHGTSGGYEQFF
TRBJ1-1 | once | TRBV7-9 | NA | TGTGCCAGCAGCTTGGGCCTCAAAGCTTTCTTT | CASSLGLKAFF
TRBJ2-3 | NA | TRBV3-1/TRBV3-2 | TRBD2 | TGTGCCAGCAGCTCCCGACTAGGACTAGCGGGGGTATTCCATACGCAGTATTTT | CASSSRLGLAGVFHTQYF
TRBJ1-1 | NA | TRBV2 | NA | TGTGCCAGCAGTGAAGCGCGCAAGGGGGAAGCTTTCTTT | CASSEARKGEAFF
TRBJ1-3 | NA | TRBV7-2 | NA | TGTGCCAGCAGCCTCGAGGGAGGAAACACCATATATTTT | CASSLEGGNTIYF
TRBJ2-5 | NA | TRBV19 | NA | TGTGCCAGTAGGCGGCTAGGAGAGGAGACCCAGTACTTC | CASRRLGEETQYF
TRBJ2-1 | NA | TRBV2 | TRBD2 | TGTGCCAGCAGTCCCCCGGGACTAGCGGACAATGAGCAGTTCTTC | CASSPPGLADNEQFF
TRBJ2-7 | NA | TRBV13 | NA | TGTGCCAGCAGCTTAGGCCCAGGGGTGATCGAGCAGTACTTC | CASSLGPGVIEQYF
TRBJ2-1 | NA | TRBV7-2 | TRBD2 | TGTGCCAGCAGTTCCTATAGCGGGCCGAACAATGAGCAGTTCTTC | CASSSYSGPNNEQFF
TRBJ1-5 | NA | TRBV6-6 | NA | TGTGCCAGCGGCCGGGAACCCCAGCATTTT | CASGREPQHF
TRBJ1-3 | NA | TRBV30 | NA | TGTGCCTGGAGTCCCGCTGGGGCTTCTGGAAACACCATATATTTT | CAWSPAGASGNTIYF
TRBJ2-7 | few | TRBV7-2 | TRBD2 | TGTGCCAGCAGCCGTAGAACTAGCGTCTCCTACGAGCAGTACTTC | CASSRRTSVSYEQYF
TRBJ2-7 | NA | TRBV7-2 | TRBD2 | TGTGCCAGCAGCTTTAGGACTAGCGGATCTTCCTACGAGCAGTACTTC | CASSFRTSGSSYEQYF
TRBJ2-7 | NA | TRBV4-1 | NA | TGCGCCAGCAGCCCAACGACGGGGGACTACGAGCAGTACTTC | CASSPTTGDYEQYF
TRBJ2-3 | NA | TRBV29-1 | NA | TGCAGCGTCCACTATACGCAGTATTTT | CSVHYTQYF
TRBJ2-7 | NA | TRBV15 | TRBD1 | TGTGCCACCAGCAAAGGACAGGGCTACGAGCAGTACTTC | CATSKGQGYEQYF
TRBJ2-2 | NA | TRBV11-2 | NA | TGTGCCAGCAGCCCTGGGACTGACGGGGAGCTGTTTTTT | CASSPGTDGELFF
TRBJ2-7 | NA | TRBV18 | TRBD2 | TGTGCCAGCTCGTCGGGGGAGGGGTCCTACGAGCAGTACTTC | CASSSGEGSYEQYF
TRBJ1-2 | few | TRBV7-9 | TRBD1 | TGTGCCAGCAGCTTTCAGGGGGAAGATGGCTACACCTTC | CASSFQGEDGYTF
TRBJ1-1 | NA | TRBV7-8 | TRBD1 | TGTGCCAGCAGCCCCTATGAGGGGACAGACACTGAAGCTTTCTTT | CASSPYEGTDTEAFF
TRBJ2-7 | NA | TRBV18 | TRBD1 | TGTGCCAGCTCACCGGGACAGGGGAGGTACGAGCAGTACTTC | CASSPGQGRYEQYF
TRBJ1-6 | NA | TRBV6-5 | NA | TGTGCCAGCAGGCCCGGGATAAATAATTCACCCCTCCACTTT | CASRPGINNSPLHF
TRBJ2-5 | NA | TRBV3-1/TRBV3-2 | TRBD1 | TGTGCCAGCAGCCAAGCCGAGGGAAACAGGGGACAAGAGACCCAGTACTTC | CASSQAEGNRGQETQYF
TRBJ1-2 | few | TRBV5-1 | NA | TGCGCCAGCAGCTTGGGTGGCTATGAGGCGCGGAGCTATGGCTACACCTTC | CASSLGGYEARSYGYTF
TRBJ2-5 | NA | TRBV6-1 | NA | TGTGCCAGCAGTGAAGGGTCTCGGGTACAAGAGACCCAGTACTTC | CASSEGSRVQETQYF
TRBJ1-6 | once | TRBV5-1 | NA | TGCGCCAGCAGCTTGGGATTCGGGGGATTTAATTCACCCCTCCACTTT | CASSLGFGGFNSPLHF
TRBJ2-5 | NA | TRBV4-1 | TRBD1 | TGCGCCAGCAGCCAAACAGGGGTAGAGACCCAGTACTTC | CASSQTGVETQYF
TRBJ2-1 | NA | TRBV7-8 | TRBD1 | TGTGCCAGCAGTAACAGGGGGACAGGGGGCGATTGGGAGCAGTTCTTC | CASSNRGTGGDWEQFF
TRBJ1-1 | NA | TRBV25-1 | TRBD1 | TGTGCCAGCGCACAGGGGGGGGGAACTGAAGCTTTCTTT | CASAQGGGTEAFF
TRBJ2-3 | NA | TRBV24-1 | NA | TGTGCCACCAGTGATTCAGGGGTCCCAGGGTTTGGCACAGATACGCAGTATTTT | CATSDSGVPGFGTDTQYF
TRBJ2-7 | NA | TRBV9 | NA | TGTGCCAGCAGCGTAGCTGCCCTGGCGGTACCCTACGAGCAGTACTTC | CASSVAALAVPYEQYF
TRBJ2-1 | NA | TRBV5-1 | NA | TGCGCCAGCAGGAGGCCGCAGTACCCTGAGCAGTTCTTC | CASRRPQYPEQFF
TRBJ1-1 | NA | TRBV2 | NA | TGTGCCAGCAGTATGGACCTAGCGAACACTGAAGCTTTCTTT | CASSMDLANTEAFF